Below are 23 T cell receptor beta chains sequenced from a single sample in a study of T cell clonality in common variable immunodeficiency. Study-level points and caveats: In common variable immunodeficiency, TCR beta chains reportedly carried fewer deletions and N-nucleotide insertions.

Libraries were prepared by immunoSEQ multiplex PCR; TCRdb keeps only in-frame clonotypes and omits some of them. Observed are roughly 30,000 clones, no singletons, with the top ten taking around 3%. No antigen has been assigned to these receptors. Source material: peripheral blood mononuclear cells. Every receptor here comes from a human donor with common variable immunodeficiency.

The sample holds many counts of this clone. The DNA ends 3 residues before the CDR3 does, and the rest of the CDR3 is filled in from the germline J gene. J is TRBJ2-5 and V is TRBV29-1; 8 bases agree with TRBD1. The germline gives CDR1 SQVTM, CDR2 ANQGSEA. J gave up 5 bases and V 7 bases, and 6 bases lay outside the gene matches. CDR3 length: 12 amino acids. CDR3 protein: CSGTQGAETQYF. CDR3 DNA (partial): TGCAGCGGGACCCAGGGGGCGGAGACC.

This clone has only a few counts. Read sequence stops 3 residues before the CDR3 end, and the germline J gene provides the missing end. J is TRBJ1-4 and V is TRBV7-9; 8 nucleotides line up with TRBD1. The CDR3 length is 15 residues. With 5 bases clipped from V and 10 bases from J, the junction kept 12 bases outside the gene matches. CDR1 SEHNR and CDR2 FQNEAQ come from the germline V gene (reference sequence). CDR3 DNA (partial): TGTGCCAGCAGCACCACGGCAGGGGGCGTCGGAAAA. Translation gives CASSTTAGGVGK. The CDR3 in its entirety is CASSTTAGGVGKLFF.

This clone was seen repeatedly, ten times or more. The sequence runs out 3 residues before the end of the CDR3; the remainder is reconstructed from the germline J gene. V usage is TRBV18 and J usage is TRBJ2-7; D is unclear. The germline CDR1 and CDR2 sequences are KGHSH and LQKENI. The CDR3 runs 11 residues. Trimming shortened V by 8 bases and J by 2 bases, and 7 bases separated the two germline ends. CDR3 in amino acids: CASASTYEQYF. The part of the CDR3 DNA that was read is TGTGCCAGCGCGAGCACCTACGAG. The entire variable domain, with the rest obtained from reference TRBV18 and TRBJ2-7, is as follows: NAGVMQNPRHLVRRRGQEARLRCSPMKGHSHVYWYRQLPEEGLKFMVYLQKENIIDESGMPKERFSAEFPKEGPSILRIQQVVRGDSAAYFCASASTYEQYFGPGTRLTVT.

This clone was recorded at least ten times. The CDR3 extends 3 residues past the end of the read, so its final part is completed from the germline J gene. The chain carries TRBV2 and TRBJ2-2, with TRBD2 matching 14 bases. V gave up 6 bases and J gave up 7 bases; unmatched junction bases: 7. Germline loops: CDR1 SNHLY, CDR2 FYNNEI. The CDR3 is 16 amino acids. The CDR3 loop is CASSRLAGGQGGELFF. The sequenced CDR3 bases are TGTGCCAGCAGCCGACTAGCGGGAGGGCAAGGCGGGGAG.

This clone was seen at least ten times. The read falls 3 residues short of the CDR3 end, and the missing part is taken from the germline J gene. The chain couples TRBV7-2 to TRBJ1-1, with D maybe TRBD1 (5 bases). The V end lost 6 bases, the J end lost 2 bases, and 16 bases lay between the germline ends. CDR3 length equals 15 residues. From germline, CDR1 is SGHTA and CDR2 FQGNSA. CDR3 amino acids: CASRLFTGVNTEAFF. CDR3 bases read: TGTGCCAGCAGACTCTTTACAGGAGTTAACACTGAA.

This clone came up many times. The part of the CDR3 DNA that was read is TGCAGTGCCCACCGGGACAGAGCCTACGAG. Encoded protein: CSAHRDRAYE. The whole CDR3 sequence reads CSAHRDRAYEQYF. The chain has TRBV20-1 and TRBJ2-7; TRBD1 matches at 7 bases. The sequence runs out 3 residues before the end of the CDR3; the remainder is reconstructed from the germline J gene. The V gene end was trimmed by 6 bases and the J gene end by 2 bases; junction bases not matched to a gene: 7. Germline CDR1 is DFQATT and CDR2 is SNEGSKA (reference sequence). This CDR3 region has 13 residues.

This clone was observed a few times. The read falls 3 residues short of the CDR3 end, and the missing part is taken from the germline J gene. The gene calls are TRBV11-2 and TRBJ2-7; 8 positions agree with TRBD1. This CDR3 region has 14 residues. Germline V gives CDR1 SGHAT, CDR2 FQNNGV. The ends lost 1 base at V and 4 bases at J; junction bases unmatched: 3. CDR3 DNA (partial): TGTGCCAGCAGCTTAGGAACAGGGGGTTACGAG. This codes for CASSLGTGGYE. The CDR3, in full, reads CASSLGTGGYEQYF.

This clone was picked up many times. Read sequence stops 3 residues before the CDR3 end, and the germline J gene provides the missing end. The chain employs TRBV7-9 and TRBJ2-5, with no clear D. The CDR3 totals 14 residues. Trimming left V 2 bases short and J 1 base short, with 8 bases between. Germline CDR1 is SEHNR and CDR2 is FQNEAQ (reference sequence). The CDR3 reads CASSLLRPQETQYF. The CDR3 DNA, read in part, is TGTGCCAGCAGCTTACTGCGCCCCCAAGAGACC.

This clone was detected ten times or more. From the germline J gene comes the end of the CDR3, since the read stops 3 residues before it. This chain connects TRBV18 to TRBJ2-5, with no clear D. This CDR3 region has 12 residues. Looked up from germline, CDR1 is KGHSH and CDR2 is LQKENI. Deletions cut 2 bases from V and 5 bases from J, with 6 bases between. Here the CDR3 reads CASSPIRETQYF. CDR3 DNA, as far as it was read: TGTGCCAGCTCACCAATTCGGGAGACC.

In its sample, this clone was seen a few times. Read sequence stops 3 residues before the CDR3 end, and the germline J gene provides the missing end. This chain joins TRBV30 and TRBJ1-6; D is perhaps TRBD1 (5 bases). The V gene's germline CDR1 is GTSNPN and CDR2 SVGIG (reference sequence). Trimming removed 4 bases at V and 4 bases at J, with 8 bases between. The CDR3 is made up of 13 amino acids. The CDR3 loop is CAWKTGYNSPLHF. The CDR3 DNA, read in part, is TGTGCCTGGAAAACAGGATATAATTCACCC.

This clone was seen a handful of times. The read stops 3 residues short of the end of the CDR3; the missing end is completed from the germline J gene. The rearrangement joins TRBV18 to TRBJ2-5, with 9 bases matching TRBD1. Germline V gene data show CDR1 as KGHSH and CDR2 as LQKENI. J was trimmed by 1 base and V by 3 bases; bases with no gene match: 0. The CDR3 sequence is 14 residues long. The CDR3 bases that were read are TGTGCCAGCTCACCGGGACAGGGCCAAGAGACC. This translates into CASSPGQGQET. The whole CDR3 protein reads CASSPGQGQETQYF.

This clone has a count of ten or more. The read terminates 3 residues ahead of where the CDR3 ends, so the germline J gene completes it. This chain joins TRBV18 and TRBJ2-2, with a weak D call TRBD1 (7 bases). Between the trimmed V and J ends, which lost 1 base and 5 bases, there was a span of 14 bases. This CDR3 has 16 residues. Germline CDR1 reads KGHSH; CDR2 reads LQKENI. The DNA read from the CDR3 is TGTGCCAGCTCACCACTAAGACAGGGAGGAACCGGGGAG. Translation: CASSPLRQGGTGE. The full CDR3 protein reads CASSPLRQGGTGELFF.

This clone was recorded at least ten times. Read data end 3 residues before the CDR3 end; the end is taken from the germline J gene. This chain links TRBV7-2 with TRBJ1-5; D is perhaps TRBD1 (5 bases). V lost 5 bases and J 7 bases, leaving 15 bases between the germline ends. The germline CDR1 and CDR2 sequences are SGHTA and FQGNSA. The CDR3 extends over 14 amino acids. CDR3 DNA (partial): TGTGCCAGCAGCGCAGCCCAGGGCTGGCAGCCC. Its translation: CASSAAQGWQP. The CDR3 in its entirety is CASSAAQGWQPQHF. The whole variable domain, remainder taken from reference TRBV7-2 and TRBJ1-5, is GAGVSQSPSNKVTEKGKDVELRCDPISGHTALYWYRQSLGQGLEFLIYFQGNSAPDKSGLPSDRFSAERTGGSVSTLTIQRTQQEDSAVYLCASSAAQGWQPQHFGDGTRLSIL.

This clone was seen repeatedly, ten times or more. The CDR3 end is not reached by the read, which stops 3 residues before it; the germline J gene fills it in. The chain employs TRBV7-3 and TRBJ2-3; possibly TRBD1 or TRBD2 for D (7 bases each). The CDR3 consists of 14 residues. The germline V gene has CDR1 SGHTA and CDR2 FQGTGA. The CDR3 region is CASSLIGEGAAQYF. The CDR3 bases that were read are TGTGCCAGCAGCTTAATAGGGGAGGGGGCTGCG.

The CDR3 sequence is CASSMGLSVVDTQYF. The sequenced part of the CDR3 DNA is TGTGCCAGCAGCATGGGACTATCCGTAGTTGATACG. V usage is TRBV7-9 and J usage is TRBJ2-3, with 7 bases aligning to TRBD2. The sequenced fragment ends 3 residues before the CDR3 boundary, so the rest is inferred from the germline J gene. Losses at the gene ends were 5 bases for V and 6 bases for J; bases not matched to a gene: 11. CDR3 size: 15 residues. Germline CDR1 is SEHNR and CDR2 is FQNEAQ (reference sequence).

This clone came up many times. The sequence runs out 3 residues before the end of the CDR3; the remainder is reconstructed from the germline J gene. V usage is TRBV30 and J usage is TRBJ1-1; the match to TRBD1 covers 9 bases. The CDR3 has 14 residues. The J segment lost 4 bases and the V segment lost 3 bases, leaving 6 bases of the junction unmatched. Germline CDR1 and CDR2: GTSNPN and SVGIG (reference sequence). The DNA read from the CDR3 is TGTGCCTGGAGCGGACAGGGGTTCGCCACTGAA. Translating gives CAWSGQGFATE. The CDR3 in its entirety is CAWSGQGFATEAFF.

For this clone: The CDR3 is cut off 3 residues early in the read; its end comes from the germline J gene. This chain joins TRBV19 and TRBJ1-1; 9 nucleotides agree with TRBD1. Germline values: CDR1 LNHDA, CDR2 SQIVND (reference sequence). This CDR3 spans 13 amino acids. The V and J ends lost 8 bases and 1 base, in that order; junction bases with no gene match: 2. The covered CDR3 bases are TGTGCCAGTGCACAGGGGGCGAACACTGAA. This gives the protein CASAQGANTE. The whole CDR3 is CASAQGANTEAFF.

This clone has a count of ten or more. Here the CDR3 reads CASSKAGLAGRNEQFF. The part of the CDR3 DNA that was read is TGTGCCAGCAGTAAAGCGGGACTAGCGGGACGCAATGAG. The rearrangement joins TRBV6-2 or TRBV6-3 to TRBJ2-1, with 13 nucleotides matching TRBD2. With the read ending 3 residues before the CDR3 end, the germline J gene is used to fill in that end. The length of the CDR3 is 16 residues. CDR1 and CDR2 (germline): MNHEY, SVGEGT. The V and J ends lost 5 bases and 6 bases, in that order; junction bases with no gene match: 7.

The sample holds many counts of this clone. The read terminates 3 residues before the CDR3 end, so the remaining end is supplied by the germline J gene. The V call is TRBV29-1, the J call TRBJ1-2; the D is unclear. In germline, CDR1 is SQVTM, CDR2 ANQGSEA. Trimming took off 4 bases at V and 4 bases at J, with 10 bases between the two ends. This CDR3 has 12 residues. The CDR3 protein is CSVVGPFYGYTF. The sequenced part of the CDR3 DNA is TGCAGCGTTGTTGGGCCTTTCTATGGC.

This CDR3 reads CASSLEGAQGNQTQYF. The part of the CDR3 DNA that was read is TGCGCCAGCAGCTTGGAGGGGGCGCAAGGTAATCAGACC. V gene TRBV5-1 combines with J gene TRBJ2-5; 7 positions agree with TRBD1. The CDR3 is cut off 3 residues early in the read; its end comes from the germline J gene. The V gene's germline CDR1 is SGHRS and CDR2 YFSETQ. Germline trimming cut 0 bases from V and 6 bases from J; bases unmatched to any gene: 11. This CDR3 region has 16 residues.

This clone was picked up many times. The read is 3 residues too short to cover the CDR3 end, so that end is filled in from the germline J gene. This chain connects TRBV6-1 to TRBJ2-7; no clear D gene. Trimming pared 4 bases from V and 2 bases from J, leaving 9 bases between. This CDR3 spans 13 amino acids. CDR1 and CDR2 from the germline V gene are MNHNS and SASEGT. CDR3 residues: CASSGTEAYEQYF. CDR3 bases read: TGTGCCAGCAGTGGTACAGAGGCCTACGAG.

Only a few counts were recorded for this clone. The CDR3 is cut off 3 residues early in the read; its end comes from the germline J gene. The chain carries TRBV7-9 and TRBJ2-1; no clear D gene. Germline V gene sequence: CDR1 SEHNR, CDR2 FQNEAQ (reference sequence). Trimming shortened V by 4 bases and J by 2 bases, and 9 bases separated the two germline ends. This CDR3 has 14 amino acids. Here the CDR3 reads CASSSGKAYNEQFF. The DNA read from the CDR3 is TGTGCCAGCAGCTCAGGAAAAGCCTACAATGAG.

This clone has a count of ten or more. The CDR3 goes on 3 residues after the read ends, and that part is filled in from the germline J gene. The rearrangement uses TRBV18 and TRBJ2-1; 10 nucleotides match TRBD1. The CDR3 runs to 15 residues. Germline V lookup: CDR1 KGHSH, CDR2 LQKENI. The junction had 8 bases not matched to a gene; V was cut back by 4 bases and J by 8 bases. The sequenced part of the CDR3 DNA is TGTGCCAGCTCACGGAGCGGGACAGGGGTCGATGAG. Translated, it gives CASSRSGTGVDE. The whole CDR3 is CASSRSGTGVDEQFF.